These T cell receptor beta chains were read from a single sample in a study of blood T cell repertoires in COVID-19. Assay used: immunoSEQ multiplex PCR; TCRdb lists only in-frame clones, some missing. The top ten clones hold 1.7% of a sample with 360,000 or so clones, just under 90% of them seen once. Sequenced: PBMCs or T cells enriched from blood (not recorded which). All receptors derive from a woman aged 25 to 39 who had recovered from COVID-19. The CDR3 runs from the conserved cysteine through the conserved F or W. Each record gives: V gene, D gene, clone size, J gene, CDR3 DNA, CDR3 protein. The D gene is left open where the match is weak. Size is stated for part of the rows, as once, few or many counts, or as a class when the clone is expanded.

v_call: TRBV5-1
d_call: TRBD2
clone_size: NA
j_call: TRBJ2-7
cdr3_nt: TGCGCCAGCAGCCCGGTGACTAGCGGGAGCCCTACCGAGCAGTACTTC
cdr3_aa: CASSPVTSGSPTEQYF

v_call: TRBV24-1
d_call: TRBD1
clone_size: NA
j_call: TRBJ1-2
cdr3_nt: TGTGCCACCAGTGATGGGACAGGGACGGACTATGGCTACACCTTC
cdr3_aa: CATSDGTGTDYGYTF

v_call: TRBV30
d_call: NA
clone_size: NA
j_call: TRBJ2-2
cdr3_nt: TGTGCCTGGAGTAGCTGGAGAAACGGGGAGCTGTTTTTT
cdr3_aa: CAWSSWRNGELFF

v_call: TRBV27
d_call: TRBD1
clone_size: NA
j_call: TRBJ2-3
cdr3_nt: TGTGCCAGCAGTTCAGACAGGGCTGGCACAGATACGCAGTATTTT
cdr3_aa: CASSSDRAGTDTQYF

v_call: TRBV2
d_call: NA
clone_size: NA
j_call: TRBJ2-2
cdr3_nt: TGTGCCAGCAGTGAATATCCAGGGTGGGGCACCGGGGAGCTGTTTTTT
cdr3_aa: CASSEYPGWGTGELFF

v_call: TRBV3-1/TRBV3-2
d_call: TRBD2
clone_size: NA
j_call: TRBJ2-7
cdr3_nt: TGTGCCAGCAGCCACCTCCTGGGGGGGGGAGGGTCCCACGAGCAGTACTTC
cdr3_aa: CASSHLLGGGGSHEQYF

v_call: TRBV20-1
d_call: NA
clone_size: NA
j_call: TRBJ1-2
cdr3_nt: TGCAGTGCTAGTTCAGAAACGGAGGCTGGCTACACCTTC
cdr3_aa: CSASSETEAGYTF

v_call: TRBV10-3
d_call: NA
clone_size: few
j_call: TRBJ1-5
cdr3_nt: TGTGCCATCAGTGAGGCGGGGGGGCGATATCAGCCCCAGCATTTT
cdr3_aa: CAISEAGGRYQPQHF

v_call: TRBV28
d_call: TRBD2
clone_size: NA
j_call: TRBJ2-3
cdr3_nt: TGTGCCAGCACCCTAGCGGGAGCCACAGATACGCAGTATTTT
cdr3_aa: CASTLAGATDTQYF

v_call: TRBV4-2
d_call: NA
clone_size: NA
j_call: TRBJ1-2
cdr3_nt: TGTGCCAGCAGCCAAGATCTTAGGGAGGGAATTGTCTATGGCTACACCTTC
cdr3_aa: CASSQDLREGIVYGYTF

v_call: TRBV3-1/TRBV3-2
d_call: NA
clone_size: NA
j_call: TRBJ1-1
cdr3_nt: TGTGCCAGCAGCCAAGGATTCGAGGGAGTAGCTTTCTTT
cdr3_aa: CASSQGFEGVAFF

v_call: TRBV30
d_call: TRBD1
clone_size: NA
j_call: TRBJ2-4
cdr3_nt: TGTGCCTGGGCGACAGGGGGCGCGAGGTACATTCAGTACTTC
cdr3_aa: CAWATGGARYIQYF

v_call: TRBV7-3
d_call: TRBD1
clone_size: NA
j_call: TRBJ1-2
cdr3_nt: TGTGCCAGCAGCCGGGACAGGGGGCTGGATGGCTACACCTTC
cdr3_aa: CASSRDRGLDGYTF

v_call: TRBV5-1
d_call: TRBD1
clone_size: NA
j_call: TRBJ2-3
cdr3_nt: TGCGCCAGCAGCTGGGGACAGGGGGTGCTCACAGATACGCAGTATTTT
cdr3_aa: CASSWGQGVLTDTQYF

v_call: TRBV5-1
d_call: TRBD2
clone_size: NA
j_call: TRBJ2-1
cdr3_nt: TGCGCCAGCAGCTTAATCCCGGGACTAGCGAGCGTGACTAGTACTTACAATGAGCAGTTCTTC
cdr3_aa: CASSLIPGLASVTSTYNEQFF

v_call: TRBV6-2/TRBV6-3
d_call: TRBD1
clone_size: few
j_call: TRBJ2-7
cdr3_nt: TGTGCCAGCAGTTACTCGGACAGGGCGGGAGAGCAGTACTTC
cdr3_aa: CASSYSDRAGEQYF

v_call: TRBV28
d_call: TRBD2
clone_size: NA
j_call: TRBJ2-7
cdr3_nt: TGTGCCAGCAGGGGACTAGCGTCGCCCTACGAGCAGTACTTC
cdr3_aa: CASRGLASPYEQYF

v_call: TRBV18
d_call: NA
clone_size: NA
j_call: TRBJ2-1
cdr3_nt: TGTGCCAGCTCACCGACACCGTGGGATGAGCAGTTCTTC
cdr3_aa: CASSPTPWDEQFF

v_call: TRBV5-6
d_call: TRBD1
clone_size: NA
j_call: TRBJ1-3
cdr3_nt: TGTGCCAGCAGCAGTGACAGGGGACTTCGAGGAAACACCATATATTTT
cdr3_aa: CASSSDRGLRGNTIYF

v_call: TRBV19
d_call: NA
clone_size: NA
j_call: TRBJ1-5
cdr3_nt: TGTGCCAGTAGTATGCAGAACAATCAGCCCCAGCATTTT
cdr3_aa: CASSMQNNQPQHF

v_call: TRBV28
d_call: TRBD2
clone_size: NA
j_call: TRBJ2-2
cdr3_nt: TGTGCCAGCCCCCGAAGGGGTGCGGGAGGAGGGACCGGGGAGCTGTTTTTT
cdr3_aa: CASPRRGAGGGTGELFF

v_call: TRBV5-1
d_call: NA
clone_size: NA
j_call: TRBJ2-7
cdr3_nt: TGCGCCAGCAGCTTGGATGGCCGGCCAGGGGCCGAGCAGTACTTC
cdr3_aa: CASSLDGRPGAEQYF

v_call: TRBV4-2
d_call: TRBD2
clone_size: NA
j_call: TRBJ2-7
cdr3_nt: TGTGCCAGCAGCCAGGAAACTAGCGGGCTAACCTACGAGCAGTACTTC
cdr3_aa: CASSQETSGLTYEQYF

v_call: TRBV29-1
d_call: NA
clone_size: NA
j_call: TRBJ2-3
cdr3_nt: TGCAGCGTTCTTCAGAGCACAGATACGCAGTATTTT
cdr3_aa: CSVLQSTDTQYF

v_call: TRBV3-1/TRBV3-2
d_call: NA
clone_size: NA
j_call: TRBJ2-1
cdr3_nt: TGTGCCAGCAGCTCCTACAGGGAAAGCTCCTACAATGAGCAGTTCTTC
cdr3_aa: CASSSYRESSYNEQFF

v_call: TRBV3-1/TRBV3-2
d_call: NA
clone_size: once
j_call: TRBJ2-7
cdr3_nt: TGTGCCAGCAGCCCGAGCAGAGGGGAGCAGTACTTC
cdr3_aa: CASSPSRGEQYF

v_call: TRBV25-1
d_call: TRBD1
clone_size: once
j_call: TRBJ1-5
cdr3_nt: TGTGCCAGCAGCGAACCAGGGGGGAATCAGCCCCAGCATTTT
cdr3_aa: CASSEPGGNQPQHF

v_call: TRBV12-3/TRBV12-4
d_call: NA
clone_size: NA
j_call: TRBJ2-7
cdr3_nt: TGTGCCAGCAGTTTAGGAGGTGACGAGCAGTACTTC
cdr3_aa: CASSLGGDEQYF

v_call: TRBV6-2/TRBV6-3
d_call: TRBD2
clone_size: NA
j_call: TRBJ2-1
cdr3_nt: TGTGCCAGCAGTTCCGTGCGGCCTAGCGGATACAATGAGCAGTTCTTC
cdr3_aa: CASSSVRPSGYNEQFF

v_call: TRBV9
d_call: TRBD1
clone_size: once
j_call: TRBJ1-2
cdr3_nt: TGTGCCAGCAGCGCAGACAGGGGGTATGGCTACACCTTC
cdr3_aa: CASSADRGYGYTF

v_call: TRBV27
d_call: TRBD1
clone_size: NA
j_call: TRBJ1-2
cdr3_nt: TGTGCCAGCAGAGACACAGGGGGGGGTTTTGGCTACACCTTC
cdr3_aa: CASRDTGGGFGYTF

v_call: TRBV2
d_call: NA
clone_size: NA
j_call: TRBJ1-5
cdr3_nt: TGTGCCAGCACCATAGGGGGGGTGGTCAATCAGCCCCAGCATTTT
cdr3_aa: CASTIGGVVNQPQHF

v_call: TRBV3-1/TRBV3-2
d_call: NA
clone_size: once
j_call: TRBJ2-1
cdr3_nt: TGTGCCAGCAGCCGCTGGAGCTCCTACAATGAGCAGTTCTTC
cdr3_aa: CASSRWSSYNEQFF

v_call: TRBV3-1/TRBV3-2
d_call: NA
clone_size: NA
j_call: TRBJ1-2
cdr3_nt: TGTGCCAGCAGCCAAGTCGACAGGTCCCAGGGGGGCTACACCTTC
cdr3_aa: CASSQVDRSQGGYTF